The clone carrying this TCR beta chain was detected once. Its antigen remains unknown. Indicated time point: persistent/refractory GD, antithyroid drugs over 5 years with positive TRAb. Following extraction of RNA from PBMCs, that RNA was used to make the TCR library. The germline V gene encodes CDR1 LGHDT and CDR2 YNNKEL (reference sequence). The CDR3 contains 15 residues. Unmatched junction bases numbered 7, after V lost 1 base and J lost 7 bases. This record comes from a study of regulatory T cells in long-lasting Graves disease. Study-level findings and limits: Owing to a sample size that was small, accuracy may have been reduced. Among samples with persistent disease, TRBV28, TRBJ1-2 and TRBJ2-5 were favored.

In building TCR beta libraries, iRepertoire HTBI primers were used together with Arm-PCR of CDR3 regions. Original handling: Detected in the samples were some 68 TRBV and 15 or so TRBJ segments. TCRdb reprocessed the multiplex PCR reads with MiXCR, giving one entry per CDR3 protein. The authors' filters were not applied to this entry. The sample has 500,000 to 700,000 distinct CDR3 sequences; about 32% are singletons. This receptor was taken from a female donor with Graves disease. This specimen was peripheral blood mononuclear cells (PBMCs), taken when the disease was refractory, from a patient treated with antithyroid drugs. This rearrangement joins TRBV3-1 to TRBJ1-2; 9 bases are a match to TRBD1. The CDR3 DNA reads TGTGCCAGCAGCCAAGTCGGGACAGGGAATACTGGCTACACCTTC. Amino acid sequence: CASSQVGTGNTGYTF.